This T cell receptor beta chain is from a study of CD4 T cells in relation to SARS-CoV-2 and coronaviruses. This clone was seen a single time. Its matching antigen is unknown. Method: immunoSEQ multiplex PCR; TCRdb's copy keeps in-frame clones and lacks some. The sample lists some 29,000 clones; 74% were seen once. The CDR3 runs to 16 residues. Trimming took 3 bases from V and 9 from J, leaving 21 bases between them. Per the germline V gene, CDR1 is MNHEY and CDR2 is SMNVEV (reference sequence). The unexposed donors gave CD4+ T cells in about 2011-2018, prior to COVID-19. CD4+ T cells were isolated from the cells after around 10 days of culture.

The chain couples TRBV27 to TRBJ2-1, with a tentative D call TRBD1 (6 bases). Sequences were obtained from CD4+ T cells from PBMCs, cultured in vitro. The receptor comes from a human donor in good health. CDR3 protein: CASSFIRTEPSGEQFF. For the CDR3, the DNA is TGTGCCAGCAGTTTTATTAGGACAGAGCCAAGTGGTGAGCAGTTCTTC.